These T cell receptor beta chains were read from a single sample in a study of blood T cell repertoires in COVID-19. Assay: immunoSEQ multiplex PCR; the TCRdb copy retains only in-frame clones and omits some. The table lists 200,000 to 250,000 clones, approximately 89% of them singletons. What was sequenced was PBMCs or T cells enriched from blood (not recorded which). The receptors originated from a woman aged 25 to 45 who had been exposed to COVID-19. Both conserved end residues are trimmed from each CDR3. A D gene is named only where the DNA matches it firmly.

V: TRBV25-1
D: TRBD1
CDR3: ASTESGTGGRKLF

V: TRBV24-1
D: TRBD2
CDR3: ATSDSGTSGSVDTGELF

V: TRBV10-2
D: TRBD1
CDR3: ASSDGTGQETQY

V: TRBV10-3
D: .
CDR3: AISKSWGGDQPQH

V: TRBV6-6
D: TRBD1
CDR3: ASSLYGNQGATSPLH

V: TRBV6-1
D: TRBD1
CDR3: ASSEALPGQYSGNTIY

V: TRBV11-2
D: .
CDR3: ASSLDSLGTGT

V: TRBV7-2
D: TRBD1
CDR3: ASSSPGQYNQPQH

V: TRBV28
D: .
CDR3: ASRSHQGEVVPDTQY

V: TRBV19
D: .
CDR3: ASNEVDSNQPQH

V: TRBV5-1
D: TRBD1
CDR3: ASSSEGTGYSYEQY

V: TRBV12-3/TRBV12-4
D: .
CDR3: ASSFAGLYEQY

V: TRBV7-9
D: TRBD2
CDR3: ASSPYAGLGKDNEQF

V: TRBV28
D: TRBD2
CDR3: ASSPQVVAGGPVQIGELF

V: TRBV4-1
D: TRBD1
CDR3: ASSQVGTGIAGELF

V: TRBV9
D: .
CDR3: ASSPSTSMGEQF

V: TRBV2
D: .
CDR3: ASSVQGLGEQY

V: TRBV5-1
D: .
CDR3: ASSSAGGVNTEAF

V: TRBV5-1
D: .
CDR3: ASRRRVNTEAF

V: TRBV7-9
D: TRBD2
CDR3: ASSLSLAAYNEQF

V: TRBV15
D: .
CDR3: ATRDGGHNSPLH

V: TRBV9
D: TRBD1
CDR3: ASSVGTGSGTEAF

V: TRBV11-2
D: .
CDR3: ASSLERQGNEQY

V: TRBV6-5
D: .
CDR3: ASSWNRDEQF

V: TRBV6-6
D: TRBD1
CDR3: ASSRGTDVSNQPQH

V: TRBV10-3
D: .
CDR3: AISDRVDEQY

V: TRBV3-1/TRBV3-2
D: .
CDR3: ASSQGFLASDTQY

V: TRBV18
D: .
CDR3: ASSLAGDTNTEAF

V: TRBV4-2
D: TRBD2
CDR3: ASSRRLGGSRETQY

V: TRBV10-3
D: TRBD1
CDR3: AINPGQGAYNEQF

V: TRBV27
D: .
CDR3: ASSFFESHGYT

V: TRBV18
D: .
CDR3: ASSPGGGETQY

V: TRBV9
D: .
CDR3: ASSVASGSLH

V: TRBV3-1/TRBV3-2
D: TRBD2
CDR3: ASSQGLAGVGELF

V: TRBV9
D: .
CDR3: ASSVEAGRDEKLF

V: TRBV19
D: TRBD2
CDR3: ASSPGLAGGYEQF

V: TRBV19
D: .
CDR3: ASRFRGENYGYT

V: TRBV19
D: TRBD1
CDR3: ASSTPPTGKETQY

V: TRBV27
D: .
CDR3: ASRPDPYREQF

V: TRBV15
D: TRBD2
CDR3: ATRKASGNTDTQY

V: TRBV7-9
D: .
CDR3: ASSSQTGINTEAF

V: TRBV28
D: TRBD2
CDR3: ASSLIGLAGDSYNEQF

V: TRBV11-1
D: .
CDR3: ASSLVTARETQY

V: TRBV2
D: TRBD2
CDR3: ASRGTSGRADTQY

V: TRBV9
D: .
CDR3: ASSVAGEIGEQY

V: TRBV14
D: .
CDR3: ASSQDQRARSGELF

V: TRBV30
D: .
CDR3: AWRGSSTEAF

V: TRBV9
D: .
CDR3: ASSATGYEQY

V: TRBV11-2
D: .
CDR3: ASSPLAGSHGCT

V: TRBV18
D: TRBD1
CDR3: ASSPGQGVYEQY

V: TRBV10-2
D: .
CDR3: ASSERIGETDTQY

V: TRBV24-1
D: .
CDR3: ATSEAGSKGGELF

V: TRBV4-1
D: .
CDR3: ASSHGVGKDGYT